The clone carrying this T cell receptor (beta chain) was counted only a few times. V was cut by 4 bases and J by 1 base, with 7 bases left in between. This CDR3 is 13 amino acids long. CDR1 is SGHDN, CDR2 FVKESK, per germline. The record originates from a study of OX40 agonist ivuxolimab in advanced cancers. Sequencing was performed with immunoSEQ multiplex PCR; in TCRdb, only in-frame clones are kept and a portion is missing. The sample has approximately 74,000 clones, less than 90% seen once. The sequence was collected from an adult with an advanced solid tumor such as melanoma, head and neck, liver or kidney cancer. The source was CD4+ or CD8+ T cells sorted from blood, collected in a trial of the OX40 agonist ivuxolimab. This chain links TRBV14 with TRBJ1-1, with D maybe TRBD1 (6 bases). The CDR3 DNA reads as TGTGCCAGCAGCCCACAGGGGAACACTGAAGCTTTCTTT. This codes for CASSPQGNTEAFF.